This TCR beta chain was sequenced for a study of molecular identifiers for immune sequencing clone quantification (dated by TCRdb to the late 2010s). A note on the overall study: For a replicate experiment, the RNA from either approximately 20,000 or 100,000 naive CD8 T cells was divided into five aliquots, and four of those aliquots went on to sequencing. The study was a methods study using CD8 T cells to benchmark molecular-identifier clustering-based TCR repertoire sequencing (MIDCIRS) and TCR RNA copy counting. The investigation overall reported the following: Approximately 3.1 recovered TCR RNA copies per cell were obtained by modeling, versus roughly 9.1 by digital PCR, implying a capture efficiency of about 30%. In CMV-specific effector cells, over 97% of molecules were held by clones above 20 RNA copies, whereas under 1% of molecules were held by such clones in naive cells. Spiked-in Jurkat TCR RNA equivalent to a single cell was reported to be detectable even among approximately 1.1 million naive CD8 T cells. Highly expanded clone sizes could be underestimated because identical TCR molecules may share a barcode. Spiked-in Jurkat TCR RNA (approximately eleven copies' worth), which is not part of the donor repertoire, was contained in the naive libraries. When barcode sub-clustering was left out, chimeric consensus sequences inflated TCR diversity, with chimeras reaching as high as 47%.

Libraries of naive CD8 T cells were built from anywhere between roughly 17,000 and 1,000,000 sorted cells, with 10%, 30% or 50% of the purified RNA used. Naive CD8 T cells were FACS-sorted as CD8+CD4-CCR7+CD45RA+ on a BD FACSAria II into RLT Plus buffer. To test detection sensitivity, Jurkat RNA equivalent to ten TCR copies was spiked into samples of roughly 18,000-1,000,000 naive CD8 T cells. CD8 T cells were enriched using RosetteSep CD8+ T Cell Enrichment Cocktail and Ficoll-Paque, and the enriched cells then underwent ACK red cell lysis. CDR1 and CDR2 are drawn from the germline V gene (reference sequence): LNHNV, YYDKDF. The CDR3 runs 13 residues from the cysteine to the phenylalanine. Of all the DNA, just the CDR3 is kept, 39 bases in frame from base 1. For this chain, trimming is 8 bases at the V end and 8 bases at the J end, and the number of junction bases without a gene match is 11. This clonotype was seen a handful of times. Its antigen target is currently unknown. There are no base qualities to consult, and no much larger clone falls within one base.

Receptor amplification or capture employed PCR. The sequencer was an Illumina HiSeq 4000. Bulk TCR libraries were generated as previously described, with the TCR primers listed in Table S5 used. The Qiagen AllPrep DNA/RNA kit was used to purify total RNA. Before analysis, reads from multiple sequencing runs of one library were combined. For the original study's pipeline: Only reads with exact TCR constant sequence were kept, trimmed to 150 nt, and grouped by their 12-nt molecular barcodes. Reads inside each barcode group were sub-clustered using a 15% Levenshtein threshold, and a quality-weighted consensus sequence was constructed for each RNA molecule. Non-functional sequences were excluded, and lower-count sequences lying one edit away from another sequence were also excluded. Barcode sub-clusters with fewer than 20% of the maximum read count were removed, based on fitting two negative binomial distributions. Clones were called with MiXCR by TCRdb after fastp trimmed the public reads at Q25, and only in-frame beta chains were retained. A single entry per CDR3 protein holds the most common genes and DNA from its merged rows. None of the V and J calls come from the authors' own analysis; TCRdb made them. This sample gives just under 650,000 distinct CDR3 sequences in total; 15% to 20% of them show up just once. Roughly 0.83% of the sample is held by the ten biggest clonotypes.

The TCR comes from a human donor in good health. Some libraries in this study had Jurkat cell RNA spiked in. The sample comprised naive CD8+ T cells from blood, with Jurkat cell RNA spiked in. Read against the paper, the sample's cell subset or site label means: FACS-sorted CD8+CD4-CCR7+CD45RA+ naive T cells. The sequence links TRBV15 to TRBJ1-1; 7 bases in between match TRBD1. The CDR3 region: CATSRGGHEEAFF. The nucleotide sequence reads TGTGCCACCTCCAGGGGGGGGCATGAAGAAGCTTTCTTT.